This T cell receptor beta chain comes out of a study of T cells in Graves' hyperthyroidism and ophthalmopathy. Study-level background: Any treatment followed the collection of peripheral blood at initial diagnosis.

Study-wide points: Among clonotypes expanded in thyroid above 0.001, most were also found in blood.

This clonotype appeared a few times. Its antigen is unidentified. The V gene's germline CDR1 is DFQATT and CDR2 SNEGSKA (reference sequence). The V gene lost 3 bases and the J gene lost 5 bases, with 19 bases spanning the gap. The CDR3 runs 15 residues. TCR beta CDR3 region amplification was performed from RNA transcripts. RT-PCR in the first round (using the HTBI primer set) targeted the TCR CDR3. One entry per CDR3 protein, called by TCRdb with MiXCR from the multiplex PCR reads. Here the sample spans approximately 720,000 distinct CDR3 sequences, roughly a sixth being singletons. The chain joins TRBV20-1 to TRBJ2-5, with D possibly being TRBD2 (6 bases). What was sequenced was blood. The origin of this receptor is a woman between 45 and 65 years old with Graves' hyperthyroidism that later progressed to Graves' ophthalmopathy. The CDR3 region is CSASGIAEEGETQYF. In nucleotides, the CDR3 is TGCAGTGCTAGTGGGATAGCGGAGGAGGGGGAGACCCAGTACTTC.